This T cell receptor beta chain originates from a study of T cells in women clearing cervical HPV infection. Findings of the study overall: Repertoire richness, not evenness, was significantly elevated in CIN3+ cases versus controls. Cases carried less TRBV6-7 than controls: about 0.1% versus 0.15%.

This CDR3 has 15 amino acids. In germline, CDR1 is SGHRS, CDR2 YFSETQ. V trimming: 6 bases; J trimming: 4 bases; junction bases outside the gene matches: 5. immunoSEQ multiplex PCR used an average of roughly 1,100 ng genomic DNA. Only in-frame clones appear in the TCRdb table, and some are missing; sequencing was by immunoSEQ multiplex PCR. The ten most abundant clones cover less than 9% of a sample with about 35,000 clones. In regard to this clone: Antigen specificity is unknown. With the read ending 3 residues before the CDR3 end, the germline J gene is used to fill in that end.

This sequence was found in a woman between 18 and 70 years old with a cervical HPV16 infection that either progressed to CIN3+ or cleared (not recorded which). Material: blood buffy coat. The rearrangement uses TRBV5-1 and TRBJ2-2; 11 positions match TRBD1. The CDR3 loop is CASMVGTGGTGELFF. Partial CDR3 DNA: TGCGCCAGCATGGTCGGGACAGGGGGCACCGGGGAG.